This is a list of T cell receptor beta chains from one sample in a study of T cell responses to AZD1222 COVID-19 vaccine. Sequencing used immunoSEQ multiplex PCR; TCRdb keeps in-frame clones, though not all of them. The data hold about 69,000 clones, with approximately 87% observed a single time. The source was peripheral blood, collected 28 days after the second AZD1222 dose. Receptor source: an adult who received the AZD1222 COVID-19 vaccine. The CDR3 runs from the conserved cysteine through the conserved F or W. The D gene is left open where the match is weak.

V: TRBV14
D: NA
J: TRBJ2-5
CDR3: CASSQEFRKWETQYF

V: TRBV2
D: NA
J: TRBJ2-1
CDR3: CASSVGGLGNEQFF

V: TRBV5-1
D: NA
J: TRBJ2-2
CDR3: CASSLGDYSLNTGELFF

V: TRBV29-1
D: NA
J: TRBJ1-4
CDR3: CSVEVTQGKLFF

V: TRBV12-3/TRBV12-4
D: NA
J: TRBJ1-1
CDR3: CASRPGQNTEAFF

V: TRBV7-8
D: NA
J: TRBJ1-2
CDR3: CASSSRRLTNYGYTF

V: TRBV30
D: NA
J: TRBJ1-6
CDR3: CAWSVPDSPLHF

V: TRBV2
D: NA
J: TRBJ1-4
CDR3: CASTEGGAKNEKLFF

V: TRBV5-1
D: NA
J: TRBJ2-2
CDR3: CASSLDPTSRNTGELFF

V: TRBV6-5
D: NA
J: TRBJ2-4
CDR3: CASQENIQYF

V: TRBV11-2
D: TRBD1
J: TRBJ1-5
CDR3: CASSSGSGRGGVNQPQHF

V: TRBV3-1/TRBV3-2
D: NA
J: TRBJ1-4
CDR3: CASSGEKLFF

V: TRBV6-5
D: TRBD1
J: TRBJ1-1
CDR3: CASSLRGRNTEAFF

V: TRBV12-3/TRBV12-4
D: NA
J: TRBJ2-3
CDR3: CASSRDTDTQYF

V: TRBV25-1
D: NA
J: TRBJ2-7
CDR3: CASSTAYSYEQYF

V: TRBV2
D: NA
J: TRBJ1-2
CDR3: CASREGRQYGYTF

V: TRBV10-3
D: NA
J: TRBJ1-2
CDR3: CAISPGGSGDYGYTF

V: TRBV2
D: NA
J: TRBJ1-1
CDR3: CASQGYSEAFF

V: TRBV2
D: NA
J: TRBJ1-2
CDR3: CASSDARGRTYGYTF

V: TRBV3-1/TRBV3-2
D: TRBD2
J: TRBJ2-1
CDR3: CASSPSGSYNEQFF

V: TRBV7-9
D: NA
J: TRBJ1-2
CDR3: CASSLGQINYGYTF

V: TRBV2
D: NA
J: TRBJ1-5
CDR3: CASSETGYSNQPQHF

V: TRBV30
D: NA
J: TRBJ2-3
CDR3: CAWGESADTQYF

V: TRBV5-4
D: NA
J: TRBJ2-7
CDR3: CASSLANTGLKDEQYF

V: TRBV5-5
D: NA
J: TRBJ2-5
CDR3: CASSLGTQETQYF

V: TRBV6-4
D: NA
J: TRBJ2-3
CDR3: CASSVRAPDTQYF

V: TRBV4-1
D: NA
J: TRBJ2-2
CDR3: CASSPGTGELFF

V: TRBV3-1/TRBV3-2
D: NA
J: TRBJ2-7
CDR3: CASSQLQASYEQYF

V: TRBV4-2
D: NA
J: TRBJ2-3
CDR3: CASSQDLDTQYF

V: TRBV19
D: TRBD1
J: TRBJ1-1
CDR3: CASKETGRPTNTEAFF

V: TRBV5-6
D: TRBD1
J: TRBJ1-2
CDR3: CASSMTDRVVGGYTF

V: TRBV6-1
D: TRBD2
J: TRBJ2-7
CDR3: CASSERLAGSYEQYF

V: TRBV5-1
D: NA
J: TRBJ1-1
CDR3: CASSPLGRVNTEAFF

V: TRBV7-9
D: TRBD2
J: TRBJ2-2
CDR3: CASSFQGGMSSGELFF

V: TRBV10-3
D: NA
J: TRBJ2-7
CDR3: CAISVWQGYEQYF

V: TRBV27
D: TRBD2
J: TRBJ2-5
CDR3: CASSTLRGSGRSQETQYF

V: TRBV12-5
D: NA
J: TRBJ1-5
CDR3: CASGDSNQPQHF

V: TRBV19
D: TRBD1
J: TRBJ2-2
CDR3: CASRTPQGVTGELFF

V: TRBV10-2
D: TRBD1
J: TRBJ1-1
CDR3: CASSGGQGNLAEAFF

V: TRBV4-1
D: TRBD2
J: TRBJ2-1
CDR3: CASSPKDPGGNYNEQFF

V: TRBV2
D: NA
J: TRBJ2-2
CDR3: CASKVGIPGELFF

V: TRBV19
D: NA
J: TRBJ1-2
CDR3: CASTGSAEGGYTF

V: TRBV30
D: NA
J: TRBJ2-1
CDR3: CAWGNEQFF

V: TRBV25-1
D: NA
J: TRBJ2-7
CDR3: CASSELTDLAF